These T cell receptor beta chains were read from a single sample in a study of T cell repertoires in cytomegalovirus infection. One entry per CDR3 protein, called by TCRdb with MiXCR from the reads. The sample lists about half a million distinct CDR3 sequences; 42% were seen once. These receptors are not linked to any known antigen. Sample: cultured PBMCs, taken from culture after CMV antigen stimulation. These receptors originate from a human donor in good health (CMV status not recorded). Some clones in this sample may be carry-over from other donors' samples. CDR3s include the opening cysteine and the closing phenylalanine or tryptophan. Fields, in order: CDR3 length, J gene, V gene, CDR3 protein.

16 | TRBJ2-4 | TRBV2 | CASSPLGFLAKNIQYF
15 | TRBJ2-7 | TRBV6-1 | CASSEGAGGPLEQYF
18 | TRBJ2-3 | TRBV5-1 | CASSLAADSRSRTDTQYF
16 | TRBJ1-2 | TRBV7-8 | CASSQLRDREFRGYTF
17 | TRBJ1-4 | TRBV6-5 | CASSYSIRISTNEKLFF
17 | TRBJ2-5 | TRBV11-1 | CASTPQAGLAGKETQYF
12 | TRBJ2-7 | TRBV7-8 | CASSLNGYEQYF
15 | TRBJ1-1 | TRBV7-8 | CASSLERTGGTEAFF
14 | TRBJ2-7 | TRBV7-2 | CASSLISGSYEQYF
16 | TRBJ2-3 | TRBV7-8 | CASSIVAGRRTDTQYF
17 | TRBJ2-4 | TRBV4-1 | CASSQEAASGRENIQYF
14 | TRBJ1-4 | TRBV12-3/TRBV12-4 | CASSPAPRAEKLFF
16 | TRBJ1-6 | TRBV7-6 | CASSLVPPGGNSPLHF
16 | TRBJ2-5 | TRBV6-8 | CASSRGQGQIQETQYF
13 | TRBJ1-1 | TRBV6-1 | CASNIQGGTEAFF
15 | TRBJ2-7 | TRBV7-2 | CASSPGLAVIYEQYF
16 | TRBJ1-3 | TRBV7-8 | CASSGTGLEAGNTIYF
13 | TRBJ1-6 | TRBV20-1 | CSAPDRGNSPLHF
16 | TRBJ1-3 | TRBV7-2 | CASSLTGGYSGNTIYF
17 | TRBJ2-5 | TRBV19 | CASSPGLAGVFGETQYF
19 | TRBJ2-3 | TRBV11-2 | CASSPLRGGSGRRTDTQYF
14 | TRBJ1-2 | TRBV6-6 | CASSRGEKRYGYTF
17 | TRBJ1-2 | TRBV7-2 | CASSLAGQGALPYGYTF
11 | TRBJ1-2 | TRBV7-2 | CASSPAMSYTF
16 | TRBJ1-5 | TRBV12-3/TRBV12-4 | CASSPGALGSNQPQHF
16 | TRBJ1-4 | TRBV12-3/TRBV12-4 | CASSLAAGSTNEKLFF
15 | TRBJ1-5 | TRBV19 | CASSWTEYSNQPQHF
12 | TRBJ2-3 | TRBV30 | CAPPDGSDTQYF
15 | TRBJ1-6 | TRBV2 | CASRGTHSYNSPLHF
14 | TRBJ2-7 | TRBV10-3 | CAISEPGTGDEQYF
13 | TRBJ2-7 | TRBV6-6 | CASSYWSGNEQYF
15 | TRBJ2-5 | TRBV18 | CASSAPGGGGETQYF
13 | TRBJ2-1 | TRBV6-5 | CASQAGTYNEQFF
14 | TRBJ2-5 | TRBV29-1 | CSVGGLAAQETQYF
12 | TRBJ2-7 | TRBV6-1 | CASSESLYEQYF